The 29 T cell receptor beta chains listed next were all sequenced from one sample in a study of post-analysis software for immune sequencing data. The study, taken as a whole, reports: In patients, roughly five TRBV segments were more frequent than in controls, with TRBV5-6, TRBV5-1 and TRBV20-1 among them.

cDNA libraries of TCR beta carried unique molecular identifiers. TCRdb used MiXCR to reprocess the PCR reads, holding one entry per CDR3 protein. The sample includes about 810,000 distinct CDR3 sequences, approximately 57% of them seen just once. The antigens of these receptors remain unknown. Sequenced sample: blood. The receptors stem from a girl aged 10 to 17 with multiple sclerosis.

The chain employs TRBV5-5 and TRBJ2-7; 9 nucleotides match TRBD1. Germline CDR1 SGHKS, CDR2 YYEKEE (reference sequence). V lost 4 bases to trimming and J lost 3 bases; unmatched junction nucleotides: 5. There are 14 residues in the CDR3. For the CDR3, the DNA is TGTGCCAGCAGCCACTCGGGACAGGGCTACGAGCAGTACTTC. Residues: CASSHSGQGYEQYF.

V and J are TRBV15 and TRBJ2-4; D may be TRBD2 (5 bases). The better agreement between TRBJ2-7 and the DNA end casts doubt on the J call. The length of the CDR3 is 13 residues. Germline CDR1 is LNHNV and CDR2 is YYDKDF (reference sequence). CDR3 in DNA: TGTGCCACCAGCAGAGCGGGGAGCTACGAGCAGTACTTC. Amino acids: CATSRAGSYEQYF.

There are a few counts of this clonotype. The chain employs TRBV6-5 and TRBJ1-1; 9 nucleotides line up with TRBD1. J gave up 5 bases and V 5 bases, and 3 bases lay outside the gene matches. Per the germline V gene, CDR1 is MNHEY and CDR2 is SVGAGI. The CDR3 contains 13 residues. CDR3 DNA sequence: TGTGCCAGCAGTACCGACAGGGGGACTGAAGCTTTCTTT. Translation: CASSTDRGTEAFF.

The chain combines TRBV20-1 with TRBJ1-5, with D perhaps matching TRBD1 (5 bases). CDR3 length: 13 residues. Germline assignment: CDR1 DFQATT and CDR2 SNEGSKA (reference sequence). V dropped 3 bases and J dropped 0 bases, with 6 bases sitting between them. Written as DNA, the CDR3 is TGCAGTGCTAGGGACACTAGCAATCAGCCCCAGCATTTT. Translated, it gives CSARDTSNQPQHF.

V and J are TRBV7-9 and TRBJ2-4, with D unclear. V lost 1 base and J lost 6, with 13 bases in between. The CDR3 runs to 15 residues. From germline, CDR1 is SEHNR and CDR2 FQNEAQ (reference sequence). The CDR3 DNA reads as TGTGCCAGCAGCTTAGTTCCATCGGGCCCAAACATTCAGTACTTC. Translating it yields CASSLVPSGPNIQYF.

The J gene is TRBJ2-5, the V gene TRBV5-1; TRBD1 aligns across 7 bases. The DNA end is more similar to TRBJ2-7, so the J call may be wrong. This CDR3 comprises 18 residues. CDR1 and CDR2 from the germline V gene are SGHRS and YFSETQ. The CDR3 region has the DNA TGCGCCAGCAGCTCACCCCGGGACAGTCAAAGTTACCGCTACGAGCAGTACTTC. It is translated as CASSSPRDSQSYRYEQYF.

The chain links TRBV2 to TRBJ2-1; D might be TRBD2 (6 bases). This CDR3 is 15 amino acids long. V gave up 4 bases and J gave up 4 bases, with 14 bases separating them. CDR1 and CDR2 from the germline V gene are SNHLY and FYNNEI. The CDR3 region is CASSVVGTLYNEQFF. The CDR3 coding sequence is TGTGCCAGCAGTGTGGTGGGGACTCTTTACAATGAGCAGTTCTTC. Full variable domain (missing parts from reference TRBV2 and TRBJ2-1): EPEVTQTPSHQVTQMGQEVILRCVPISNHLYFYWYRQILGQKVEFLVSFYNNEISEKSEIFDDQFSVERPDGSNFTLKIRSTKLEDSAMYFCASSVVGTLYNEQFFGPGTRLTVL.

This clonotype was observed a few times. J is TRBJ2-6 and V is TRBV5-1; D unclear. Trimming shortened V by 0 bases and J by 0 bases, and 7 bases separated the two germline ends. CDR3 length equals 16 residues. Germline CDR1 reads SGHRS; CDR2 reads YFSETQ. CDR3 DNA sequence: TGCGCCAGCAGCTTGGACCTCATCTCTGGGGCCAACGTCCTGACTTTC. Amino acid sequence: CASSLDLISGANVLTF.

V and J are TRBV2 and TRBJ2-4, with D maybe TRBD1 (5 bases). Judging by the DNA end, TRBJ2-7 fits better; the J call may be wrong. Germline loops: CDR1 SNHLY, CDR2 FYNNEI. CDR3 length: 12 amino acids. CDR3 DNA sequence: TGTGCCAGCAGCGCAGGGTTTGGCGAGCAGTACTTC. Encoded protein: CASSAGFGEQYF.

The gene calls are TRBV7-9 and TRBJ2-7; TRBD1 aligns across 10 bases. Germline assignment: CDR1 SEHNR and CDR2 FQNEAQ (reference sequence). J lost 4 bases, V lost 3 bases, and 9 bases had no gene match. The CDR3 runs 16 residues. This CDR3 reads CASSFSGGTGAYEQYF. The CDR3, as DNA: TGTGCCAGCAGCTTTAGTGGGGGGACAGGGGCGTACGAGCAGTACTTC.

The genes are TRBV7-3 and TRBJ2-3; 7 bases match TRBD2. Germline V gives CDR1 SGHTA, CDR2 FQGTGA. The CDR3 spans 14 residues. V gave up 3 bases and J gave up 4 bases; unmatched junction bases: 4. This chain's CDR3 is CASSLVSGADTQYF. CDR3 DNA sequence: TGTGCCAGCAGCTTGGTCAGCGGGGCAGATACGCAGTATTTT.

The rearrangement joins TRBV7-3 to TRBJ2-2; D ambiguous. Germline V gene data show CDR1 as SGHTA and CDR2 as FQGTGA. This CDR3 has 17 residues. V lost 5 bases and J 4 bases, leaving 20 bases between the germline ends. This CDR3 is CASSLAAGPLSTGELFF. The CDR3 DNA follows: TGTGCCAGCAGCCTCGCCGCCGGACCTCTATCCACCGGGGAGCTGTTTTTT.

This clonotype was picked up one time. This chain joins TRBV2 and TRBJ2-4; a possible D gene is TRBD1 (6 bases). The J call could be wrong; TRBJ2-7 is a better fit for the DNA end. Germline CDR1 is SNHLY and CDR2 is FYNNEI. CDR3 length equals 14 residues. CDR3 sequence reads: CASSERGQTYEQYF. The CDR3 DNA reads as TGTGCCAGCTCGGAACGCGGACAGACCTACGAGCAGTACTTC.

V usage is TRBV3-1 and J usage is TRBJ2-1; D is perhaps TRBD2 (5 bases). CDR3 length: 16 residues. Germline values: CDR1 LGHDT, CDR2 YNNKEL (reference sequence). V lost 4 bases to trimming and J lost 4 bases, with 17 bases between them. DNA of the CDR3: TGTGCCAGCAGCCTCCGGGGAGCAGAGAAGTACAATGAGCAGTTCTTC. Its protein product is CASSLRGAEKYNEQFF.

The V call is TRBV6-1, the J call TRBJ2-3, with D perhaps TRBD2 (5 bases). Germline CDR1 reads MNHNS; CDR2 reads SASEGT. The V end lost 6 bases, the J end lost 6 bases, and 16 bases lay between the germline ends. The CDR3 is 14 amino acids. As DNA, the CDR3 is TGTGCCAGCAGACTACTAGGCGACATCGATACGCAGTATTTT. Amino acid sequence: CASRLLGDIDTQYF.

The J gene is TRBJ1-5, the V gene TRBV2; 7 bases map to TRBD1. The germline V gene has CDR1 SNHLY and CDR2 FYNNEI. This CDR3 comprises 18 residues. Losses at the gene ends were 5 bases for V and 0 bases for J; bases not matched to a gene: 13. CDR3 DNA sequence: TGTGCCAGCAGTCCTTCCTCAGACAGGGACTATAGCAATCAGCCCCAGCATTTT. Protein product: CASSPSSDRDYSNQPQHF.

V usage is TRBV6-6 and J usage is TRBJ2-2, with 10 bases lining up with TRBD2. Unmatched junction bases numbered 12, after V lost 7 bases and J lost 4 bases. Germline V lookup: CDR1 MNHNY, CDR2 SVGAGI (reference sequence). There are 17 residues in the CDR3. DNA of the CDR3: TGTGCCAGCATTAGACCAGCGGGAGGGCCGCCCACCGGGGAGCTGTTTTTT. Its protein product is CASIRPAGGPPTGELFF.

The chain has TRBV20-1 and TRBJ1-2, with a tentative D call TRBD1 (5 bases). V was shortened by 5 bases and J by 5 bases, with 9 bases between the two germline ends. The CDR3 is 11 amino acids. CDR1 and CDR2 (germline): DFQATT, SNEGSKA (reference sequence). The CDR3 coding sequence is TGCAGTGCTCGACAGTCTTATGGCTACACCTTC. Translated: CSARQSYGYTF.

The rearrangement links TRBV5-1 to TRBJ2-5, with TRBD2 matching over 15 bases. This CDR3 contains 17 residues. The germline V gene encodes CDR1 SGHRS and CDR2 YFSETQ. V gave up 3 bases and J gave up 4 bases; unmatched junction bases: 7. The CDR3 region has the DNA TGCGCCAGCAGCTATGGACTAGCGGGAGGGCCCTCAGAGACCCAGTACTTC. Protein product: CASSYGLAGGPSETQYF.

This clonotype was counted a few times. This chain connects TRBV20-1 to TRBJ2-3; D is possibly TRBD1 (6 bases). Germline CDR1 and CDR2: DFQATT and SNEGSKA (reference sequence). This CDR3 region has 14 residues. The CDR3 DNA reads TGCAGGCCTACCAGGGGTCCATCCACAGATACGCAGTATTTT. It specifies CRPTRGPSTDTQYF.

This rearrangement joins TRBV6-5 to TRBJ1-2, with TRBD1 matching 10 bases. The CDR3 runs to 17 residues. Germline V CDR1 and CDR2: MNHEY, SVGAGI. The V gene end was trimmed by 2 bases and the J gene end by 7 bases; junction bases not matched to a gene: 13. The chain's CDR3 is CASSYRPFRQGAGGYTF. CDR3 sequence (DNA): TGTGCCAGCAGTTACCGACCTTTTCGACAGGGGGCAGGTGGCTACACCTTC.

The table lists this clonotype with a few counts. The V call is TRBV12-3 or TRBV12-4, the J call TRBJ2-1; 7 bases align to TRBD1. The V gene end was trimmed by 5 bases and the J gene end by 15 bases; junction bases not matched to a gene: 16. This CDR3 has 14 residues. CDR3 loop: CASSKETGFHMGFF. In DNA form, the CDR3 reads TGTGCCAGCAGTAAGGAGACAGGGTTTCATATGGGGTTCTTC.

The chain employs TRBV28 and TRBJ2-7; 9 bases align to TRBD1. This CDR3 is built from 14 residues. CDR1 and CDR2 from the germline V gene are MDHEN and SYDVKM. V was pared by 5 bases and J by 2 bases, with 4 bases of the junction left unmatched. DNA of the CDR3: TGTGCCAGCAGTGTACGGACAGGGGCCTACGAGCAGTACTTC. Its translation is CASSVRTGAYEQYF.

As for this clonotype: A read error is likely, as this CDR3 ends without the conserved phenylalanine or tryptophan. The chain joins TRBV4-1 to TRBJ2-4, with TRBD2 as a possible D gene (6 bases). Germline CDR1 MGHRA, CDR2 YSYEKL. V lost 5 bases, J lost 0 bases, and 11 bases lay in between. The CDR3 covers 15 residues. As DNA, the CDR3 is TGCGCCAGCAGCAGACTAGGGCTAGCCAAAAACATTCAGTACGTC. As protein: CASSRLGLAKNIQYV.

A few counts support this clonotype. The chain combines TRBV12-3 or TRBV12-4 with TRBJ2-5; TRBD1 aligns across 9 bases. V was clipped by 6 bases and J by 5 bases; unmatched bases: 10. The CDR3 contains 15 residues. The CDR3 bases are TGTGCCAGCAGAACCAACAGGGGGCGTTGGGAGACCCAGTACTTC. Its protein is CASRTNRGRWETQYF.

A word on this clonotype: Just one base apart from a much larger clone, this may be a read error. V usage is TRBV3-1 and J usage is TRBJ2-7, with TRBD1 matching over 8 bases. The CDR3 runs 14 residues. Per the germline V gene, CDR1 is LGHDT and CDR2 is YNNKEL (reference sequence). V shed 5 bases and J 3 bases; nucleotides not matched to a gene: 6. This CDR3 reads CASSFRDRYYEQYF. CDR3 nucleotide sequence: TGTGCCAGCAGCTTCCGGGACAGGTACTACGAGCAGTACTTC.

The rearrangement joins TRBV29-1 to TRBJ1-2, with 8 nucleotides matching TRBD1. The CDR3 contains 18 residues. The germline CDR1 and CDR2 sequences are SQVTM and ANQGSEA. V was clipped by 2 bases and J by 5 bases; unmatched bases: 19. The CDR3 loop is CSVEFYRGKLGLGYGYTF. CDR3 coding DNA: TGCAGCGTTGAATTCTACAGGGGGAAACTGGGACTTGGGTATGGCTACACCTTC.

This clonotype occurred many times. The genes are TRBV25-1 and TRBJ2-2; 9 nucleotides match TRBD2. CDR3 length: 16 amino acids. V shed 7 bases and J 7 bases; nucleotides not matched to a gene: 13. The germline V gene encodes CDR1 MGHDK and CDR2 SYGVNS. CDR3 sequence: CASKGGLALFHGELFF. CDR3 nucleotides: TGTGCCAGCAAAGGAGGACTAGCGTTATTTCACGGGGAGCTGTTTTTT.

The gene calls are TRBV25-1 and TRBJ2-3, with 13 bases aligning to TRBD2. CDR1 is MGHDK and CDR2 is SYGVNS in the germline V gene. The V gene end was trimmed by 6 bases and the J gene end by 5 bases; junction bases not matched to a gene: 8. This CDR3 is built from 16 residues. The CDR3, as DNA: TGTGCCAGCAGGGACGGACTAGCGGGGGCCCGAGATACGCAGTATTTT. It yields the protein CASRDGLAGARDTQYF.